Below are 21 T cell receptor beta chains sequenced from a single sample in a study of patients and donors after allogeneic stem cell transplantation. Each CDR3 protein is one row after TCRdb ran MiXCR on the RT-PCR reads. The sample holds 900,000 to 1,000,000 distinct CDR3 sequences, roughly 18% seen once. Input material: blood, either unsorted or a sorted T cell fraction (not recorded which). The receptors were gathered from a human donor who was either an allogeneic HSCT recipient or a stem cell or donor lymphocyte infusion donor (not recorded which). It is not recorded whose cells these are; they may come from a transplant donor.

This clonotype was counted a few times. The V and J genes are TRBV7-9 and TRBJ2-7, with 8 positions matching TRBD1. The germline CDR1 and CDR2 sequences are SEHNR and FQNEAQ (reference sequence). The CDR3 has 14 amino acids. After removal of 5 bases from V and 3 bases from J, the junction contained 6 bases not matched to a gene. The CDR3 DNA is TGTGCCAGCAGCCCGGACAGGGAGGACTACGAGCAGTACTTC. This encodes CASSPDREDYEQYF.

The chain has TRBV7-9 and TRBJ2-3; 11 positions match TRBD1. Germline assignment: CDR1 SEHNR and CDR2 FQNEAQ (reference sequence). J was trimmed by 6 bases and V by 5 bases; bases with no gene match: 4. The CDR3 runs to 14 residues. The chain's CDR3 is CASSARDRGDTQYF. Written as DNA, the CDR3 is TGTGCCAGCAGCGCCCGGGACAGGGGGGATACGCAGTATTTT.

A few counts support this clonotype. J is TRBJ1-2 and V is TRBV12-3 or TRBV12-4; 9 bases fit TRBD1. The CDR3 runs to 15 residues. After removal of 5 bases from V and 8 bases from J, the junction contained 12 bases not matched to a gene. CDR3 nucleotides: TGTGCCAGCAGTACCGGGGACAGGGCAATAAGGGGCTACACCTTC. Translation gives CASSTGDRAIRGYTF.

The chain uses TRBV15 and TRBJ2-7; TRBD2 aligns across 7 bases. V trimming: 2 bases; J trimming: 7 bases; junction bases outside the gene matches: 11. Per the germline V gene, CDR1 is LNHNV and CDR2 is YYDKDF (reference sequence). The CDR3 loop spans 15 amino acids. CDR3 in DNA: TGTGCCACCAGCAGACACAGAAGCGGGGTGCTGGAGCAGTACTTC. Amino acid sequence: CATSRHRSGVLEQYF.

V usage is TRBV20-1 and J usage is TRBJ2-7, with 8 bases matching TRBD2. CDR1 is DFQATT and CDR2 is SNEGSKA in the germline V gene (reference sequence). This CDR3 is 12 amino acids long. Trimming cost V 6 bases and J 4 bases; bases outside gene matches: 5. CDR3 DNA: TGCAGTGCCACCAGCGGGGGTTACGAGCAGTACTTC. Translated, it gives CSATSGGYEQYF.

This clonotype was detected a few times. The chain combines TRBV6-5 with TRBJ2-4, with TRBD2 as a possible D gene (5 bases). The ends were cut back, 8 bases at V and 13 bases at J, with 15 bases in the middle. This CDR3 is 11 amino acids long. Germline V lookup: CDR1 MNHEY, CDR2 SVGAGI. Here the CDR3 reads CASGDYHFQYF. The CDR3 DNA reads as TGTGCCAGCGGAGACTACCACTTCCAGTACTTC.

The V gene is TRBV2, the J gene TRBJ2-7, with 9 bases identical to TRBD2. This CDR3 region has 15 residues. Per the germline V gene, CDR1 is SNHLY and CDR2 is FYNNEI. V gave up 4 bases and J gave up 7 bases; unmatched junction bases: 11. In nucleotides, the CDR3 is TGTGCCAGCAGTGTGGATAGCGGGAGAGGCGGAGAGCAGTACTTC. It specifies CASSVDSGRGGEQYF.

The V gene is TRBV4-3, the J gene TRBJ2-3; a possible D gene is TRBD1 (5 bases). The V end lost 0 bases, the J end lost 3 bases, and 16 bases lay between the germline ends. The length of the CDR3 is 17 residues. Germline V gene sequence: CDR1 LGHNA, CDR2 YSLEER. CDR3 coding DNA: TGCGCCAGCAGCCAAGATGGGAAGGGGATAAATACAGATACGCAGTATTTT. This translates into CASSQDGKGINTDTQYF.

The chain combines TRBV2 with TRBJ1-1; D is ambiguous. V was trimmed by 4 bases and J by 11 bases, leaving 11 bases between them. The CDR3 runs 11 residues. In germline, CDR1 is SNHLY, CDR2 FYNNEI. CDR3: CASSVSGRAFF. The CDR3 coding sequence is TGTGCCAGCAGTGTCTCTGGGAGGGCTTTCTTT.

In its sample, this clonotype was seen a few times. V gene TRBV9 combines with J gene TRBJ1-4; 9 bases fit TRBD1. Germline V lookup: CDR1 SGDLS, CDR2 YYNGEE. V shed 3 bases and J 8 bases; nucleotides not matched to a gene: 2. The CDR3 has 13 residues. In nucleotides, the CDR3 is TGTGCCAGCAGCGGGGACAGGGAGGAAAAACTGTTTTTT. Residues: CASSGDREEKLFF.

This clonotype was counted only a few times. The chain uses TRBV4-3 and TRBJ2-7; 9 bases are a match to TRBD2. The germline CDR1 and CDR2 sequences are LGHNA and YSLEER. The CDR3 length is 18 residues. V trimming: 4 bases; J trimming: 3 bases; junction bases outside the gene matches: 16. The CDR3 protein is CASSPNTLDRREGYEQYF. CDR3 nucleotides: TGCGCCAGCAGCCCTAACACTCTGGACAGGCGGGAGGGCTACGAGCAGTACTTC.

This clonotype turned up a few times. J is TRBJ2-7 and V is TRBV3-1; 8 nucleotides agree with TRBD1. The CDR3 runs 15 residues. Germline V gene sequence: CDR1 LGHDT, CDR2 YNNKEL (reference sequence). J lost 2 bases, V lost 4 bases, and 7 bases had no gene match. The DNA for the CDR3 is TGTGCCAGCAGCCTCGGACAGGGTTCAACCTACGAGCAGTACTTC. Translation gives CASSLGQGSTYEQYF.

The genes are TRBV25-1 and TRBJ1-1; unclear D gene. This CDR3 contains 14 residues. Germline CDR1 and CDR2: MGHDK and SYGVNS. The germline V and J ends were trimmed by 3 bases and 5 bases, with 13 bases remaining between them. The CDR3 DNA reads TGTGCCAGCAGTGATGTAATCCCGGGAACTGAAGCTTTCTTT. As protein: CASSDVIPGTEAFF.

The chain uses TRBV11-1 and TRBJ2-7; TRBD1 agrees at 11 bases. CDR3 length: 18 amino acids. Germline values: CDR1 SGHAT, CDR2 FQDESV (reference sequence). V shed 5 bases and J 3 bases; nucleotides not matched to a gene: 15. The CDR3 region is CASSVVAVGGTGGYEQYF. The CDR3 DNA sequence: TGTGCCAGCAGCGTCGTAGCGGTTGGTGGGACAGGGGGCTACGAGCAGTACTTC.

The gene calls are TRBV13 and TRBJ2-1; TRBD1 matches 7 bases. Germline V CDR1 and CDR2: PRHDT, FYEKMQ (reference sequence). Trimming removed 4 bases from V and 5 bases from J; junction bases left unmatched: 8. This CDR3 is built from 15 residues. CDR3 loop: CASSSRQGGDNEQFF. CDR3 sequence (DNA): TGTGCCAGCAGCTCAAGACAGGGTGGGGACAATGAGCAGTTCTTC.

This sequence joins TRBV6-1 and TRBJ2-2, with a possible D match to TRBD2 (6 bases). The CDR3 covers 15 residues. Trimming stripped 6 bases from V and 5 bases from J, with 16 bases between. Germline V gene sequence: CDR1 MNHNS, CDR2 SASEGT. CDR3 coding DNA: TGTGCCAGCAGAAAGGGCGGGGCGGGGACCGGGGAGCTGTTTTTT. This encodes CASRKGGAGTGELFF.

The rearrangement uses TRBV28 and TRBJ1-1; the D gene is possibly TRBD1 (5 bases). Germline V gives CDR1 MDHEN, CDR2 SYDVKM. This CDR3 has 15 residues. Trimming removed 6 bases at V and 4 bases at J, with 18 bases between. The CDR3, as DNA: TGTGCCAGCAGCTCCTCCGGACGGGGGGGCACTGAAGCTTTCTTT. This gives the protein CASSSSGRGGTEAFF.

This CDR3 is CASSASDEQFF. The CDR3 bases are TGTGCCAGCAGTGCCTCGGATGAGCAGTTCTTC. The chain uses TRBV2 and TRBJ2-1, with D uncertain. V dropped 4 bases and J dropped 8 bases, with 6 bases sitting between them. Germline CDR1 reads SNHLY; CDR2 reads FYNNEI. The CDR3 totals 11 residues.

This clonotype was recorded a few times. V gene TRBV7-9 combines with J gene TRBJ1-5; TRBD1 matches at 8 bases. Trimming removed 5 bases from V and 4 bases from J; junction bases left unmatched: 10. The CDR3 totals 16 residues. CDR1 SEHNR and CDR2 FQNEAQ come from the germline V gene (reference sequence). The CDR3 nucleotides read TGTGCCAGCAGCCCAGAGGTTCGGGACAGGAATCAGCCCCAGCATTTT. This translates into CASSPEVRDRNQPQHF. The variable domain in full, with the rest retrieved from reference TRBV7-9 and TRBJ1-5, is DTGVSQNPRHKITKRGQNVTFRCDPISEHNRLYWYRQTLGQGPEFLTYFQNEAQLEKSRLLSDRFSAERPKGSFSTLEIQRTEQGDSAMYLCASSPEVRDRNQPQHFGDGTRLSIL.

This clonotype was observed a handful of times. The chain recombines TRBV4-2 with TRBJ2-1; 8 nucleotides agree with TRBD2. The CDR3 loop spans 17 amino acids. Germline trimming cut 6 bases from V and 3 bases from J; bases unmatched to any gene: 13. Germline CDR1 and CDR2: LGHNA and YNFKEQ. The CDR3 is CASRSGSPLRGYNEQFF. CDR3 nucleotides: TGTGCCAGCAGAAGCGGGAGTCCCCTTAGAGGCTACAATGAGCAGTTCTTC.

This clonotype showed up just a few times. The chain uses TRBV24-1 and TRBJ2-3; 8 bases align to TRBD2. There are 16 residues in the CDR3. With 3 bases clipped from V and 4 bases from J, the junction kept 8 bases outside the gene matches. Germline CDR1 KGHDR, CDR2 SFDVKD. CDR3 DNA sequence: TGTGCCACCAGTGATCCCTCGAGCGGGAGCGCAGATACGCAGTATTTT. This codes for CATSDPSSGSADTQYF.